The 16 T cell receptor beta chains given below trace back to one sample, sequenced in a study of T cell repertoires in cytomegalovirus infection. TCRdb recomputed calls from the reads with MiXCR, one row per CDR3 protein. Of 300,000 to 400,000 distinct CDR3 sequences listed, over 7.5% are singletons. Sequencing was performed on PBMCs. The source is a human donor in good health (CMV status not recorded). Some clones in this sample may be carry-over from other donors' samples.

In its sample, this clonotype was seen many times. The chain joins TRBV28 to TRBJ2-3; D gene uncertain. With 7 bases removed from V and 1 base from J, the gap between germline ends came to 18 bases. The CDR3 loop spans 16 amino acids. Germline values: CDR1 MDHEN, CDR2 SYDVKM. CDR3: CASTPLVRSGTDTQYF. Here the CDR3 DNA reads TGTGCCAGCACTCCTTTAGTACGGAGTGGCACAGATACGCAGTATTTT.

In DNA form, the CDR3 reads TGTGCCAGCAGTGAACCCGGGACAGGGCAGGGGAATGAGCAGTTCTTC. This encodes CASSEPGTGQGNEQFF. This chain uses TRBV25-1 with TRBJ2-1, with 9 bases fitting TRBD1. Germline V lookup: CDR1 MGHDK, CDR2 SYGVNS. Germline trimming cut 2 bases from V and 7 bases from J; bases unmatched to any gene: 9. CDR3 length: 16 residues.

This clonotype was seen at least ten times. This chain connects TRBV7-3 to TRBJ2-7; TRBD2 might be the D (6 bases). CDR1 is SGHTA and CDR2 is FQGTGA in the germline V gene. There are 13 residues in the CDR3. The ends were cut back, 5 bases at V and 9 bases at J, with 17 bases in the middle. CDR3 sequence (DNA): TGTGCCAGCAGCCAAGCAGGAGGGTTGAGGCAGTACTTC. As protein: CASSQAGGLRQYF.

This clonotype was seen many times. V usage is TRBV5-6 and J usage is TRBJ2-3, with D possibly being TRBD2 (5 bases). CDR1 and CDR2 (germline): SGHDT, YYEEEE. There are 14 residues in the CDR3. V gave up 9 bases and J gave up 6 bases, with 20 bases separating them. CDR3 region: CATNSPGKEDTQYF. The CDR3 bases are TGTGCCACCAATTCACCGGGAAAGGAGGATACGCAGTATTTT.

This clonotype occurred many times. The J gene is TRBJ1-5, the V gene TRBV7-6; D unclear. Per the germline V gene, CDR1 is SGHVS and CDR2 is FNYEAQ. This CDR3 has 15 amino acids. V lost 4 bases and J lost 0, with 10 bases in between. CDR3 sequence (DNA): TGTGCCAGCAGCTCCCGCGCAGATAGCAATCAGCCCCAGCATTTT. Protein product: CASSSRADSNQPQHF.

On this clonotype: A clone one base away is much larger, so this may be a read error. V is TRBV7-2 and J is TRBJ2-3; TRBD2 might be the D (6 bases). The CDR3 loop spans 12 amino acids. V lost 4 bases to trimming and J lost 6 bases, with 8 bases between them. From germline, CDR1 is SGHTA and CDR2 FQGNSA. In nucleotides, the CDR3 is TGTGCCAGCAGCTGGGGGGAGGATACGCAGTATTTT. Protein: CASSWGEDTQYF. The whole variable domain, filled in from reference TRBV7-2 and TRBJ2-3, reads GAGVSQSPSNKVTEKGKDVELRCDPISGHTALYWYRQSLGQGLEFLIYFQGNSAPDKSGLPSDRFSAERTGGSVSTLTIQRTQQEDSAVYLCASSWGEDTQYFGPGTRLTVL.

This clonotype was counted many times. The chain employs TRBV7-2 and TRBJ2-1; a weak D match, TRBD1 (7 bases). This CDR3 spans 15 amino acids. V was trimmed by 3 bases and J by 4 bases, leaving 13 bases between them. Germline V gene lookup returns CDR1 SGHTA and CDR2 FQGNSA. The CDR3 region has the DNA TGTGCCAGCAGCTTCCAGGGGGGAGCGTACAATGAGCAGTTCTTC. This translates into CASSFQGGAYNEQFF.

This clonotype has at least ten counts. This chain joins TRBV7-2 and TRBJ2-7, with D possibly being TRBD2 (6 bases). V was pared by 1 base and J by 0 bases, with 10 bases between. Germline V gene lookup returns CDR1 SGHTA and CDR2 FQGNSA. This CDR3 contains 15 residues. The CDR3 bases are TGTGCCAGCAGCTTAGGGGGGGATAGCTCCTACGAGCAGTACTTC. Translated: CASSLGGDSSYEQYF.

This clonotype was detected a few times. V gene TRBV7-3 combines with J gene TRBJ2-1; TRBD2 might be the D (6 bases). This CDR3 has 13 residues. Germline loops: CDR1 SGHTA, CDR2 FQGTGA. With 5 bases removed from V and 9 bases from J, the gap between germline ends came to 14 bases. The CDR3 protein is CASSPGVEGEQFF. The CDR3 DNA sequence: TGTGCCAGCAGCCCGGGAGTAGAGGGTGAGCAGTTCTTC.

J is TRBJ1-2 and V is TRBV19; 8 nucleotides match TRBD1. The V gene's germline CDR1 is LNHDA and CDR2 SQIVND (reference sequence). Trimming removed 5 bases from V and 4 bases from J; junction bases left unmatched: 12. The CDR3 is 16 amino acids. The CDR3 region is CASSVTGTGNVYGYTF. The CDR3 coding sequence is TGTGCCAGTAGTGTCACCGGGACAGGAAACGTCTATGGCTACACCTTC.

The V gene is TRBV6-5, the J gene TRBJ1-5; weak D call: TRBD1 (6 bases). With 5 bases removed from V and 5 bases from J, the gap between germline ends came to 16 bases. Germline assignment: CDR1 MNHEY and CDR2 SVGAGI. The CDR3 consists of 15 residues. The CDR3 region is CASSKLNKGDQPQHF. DNA for the CDR3: TGTGCCAGCAGTAAATTGAACAAGGGGGATCAGCCCCAGCATTTT.

This clonotype was detected only a few times. CDR3 in DNA: TGTGCCAGCAGCTTAGCGGGCCTGAACGACTACGAGCAGTACTTC. Translation: CASSLAGLNDYEQYF. V gene TRBV7-9 combines with J gene TRBJ2-7; no clear D gene. This CDR3 is 15 amino acids long. V dropped 0 bases and J dropped 3 bases, with 12 bases sitting between them. The germline CDR1 and CDR2 sequences are SEHNR and FQNEAQ (reference sequence).

V gene TRBV4-1 combines with J gene TRBJ2-7; perhaps TRBD1 as D (7 bases). CDR1 and CDR2 from the germline V gene are MGHRA and YSYEKL. V was cut by 0 bases and J by 6 bases, with 15 bases left in between. The CDR3 is made up of 15 amino acids. This CDR3 is CASSQDQHRGGEQYF. The CDR3 coding sequence is TGCGCCAGCAGCCAAGATCAGCACAGGGGAGGCGAGCAGTACTTC.

This clonotype was observed a few times. J is TRBJ2-2 and V is TRBV6-6; 8 bases align to TRBD1. The CDR3 spans 16 residues. Germline-derived CDR1 and CDR2 are MNHNY and SVGAGI (reference sequence). J was trimmed by 7 bases and V by 0 bases; bases with no gene match: 7. CDR3 in DNA: TGTGCCAGCAGTTACTCCGACAGGGGAACGGTCGGGGAGCTGTTTTTT. The encoded protein is CASSYSDRGTVGELFF.

This clonotype has a handful of counts. V and J are TRBV6-2 or TRBV6-3 and TRBJ1-5; 7 bases map to TRBD1. CDR3 length: 14 amino acids. CDR1 and CDR2 (germline): MNHEY, SVGEGT. V shed 5 bases and J 6 bases; nucleotides not matched to a gene: 7. The CDR3: CASSPGTVVQPQHF. CDR3 DNA: TGTGCCAGCAGTCCCGGGACAGTAGTTCAGCCCCAGCATTTT.

This clonotype has ten or more counts. The V call is TRBV6-1, the J call TRBJ2-4; the match to TRBD2 covers 7 bases. This CDR3 is built from 18 residues. J lost 0 bases, V lost 5 bases, and 13 bases had no gene match. In germline, CDR1 is MNHNS, CDR2 SASEGT. CDR3 DNA: TGTGCCAGCAGTTGCCCCCCGGGGGAGGGACTAGCCAAAAACATTCAGTACTTC. The encoded protein is CASSCPPGEGLAKNIQYF.